This is a list of T cell receptor beta chains from one sample in a study of control samples from healthy donors and cancer patients. Only in-frame clones appear in the TCRdb table, and some are missing; sequencing was by immunoSEQ multiplex PCR. The repertoire holds 10,000 to 15,000 clones, with 88% as singletons. The specimen was formalin-fixed, paraffin-embedded tissue. The source is a male donor with melanoma. Both conserved end residues are part of each CDR3. The order of the fields is J gene, V gene, clone size, D gene, CDR3 protein, CDR3 DNA. A D gene is named only where the DNA matches it firmly. A clone size is listed for some rows: how often the clone was seen (once, few, many), or a class if it is expanded.

TRBJ1-1 | TRBV12-3/TRBV12-4 | NA | NA | CASSLGPNTEAFF | TGTGCCAGCAGTTTGGGTCCGAACACTGAAGCTTTCTTT
TRBJ1-3 | TRBV12-5 | NA | TRBD1 | CASASTGVASGNTIYF | TGTGCTAGTGCCTCGACAGGGGTAGCATCTGGAAACACCATATATTTT
TRBJ2-3 | TRBV6-2/TRBV6-3 | few | TRBD1 | CASSSRGQGTDTQYF | TGTGCCAGCAGTTCTAGGGGGCAGGGCACAGATACGCAGTATTTT
TRBJ2-5 | TRBV6-5 | NA | TRBD2 | CASSYGLAGGPETQYF | TGTGCCAGCAGTTACGGGCTAGCGGGAGGGCCGGAGACCCAGTACTTC
TRBJ2-7 | TRBV6-1 | few | NA | CASSEVAGASYEQYF | TGTGCCAGCAGTGAAGTGGCGGGGGCCTCCTACGAGCAGTACTTC
TRBJ1-1 | TRBV27 | once | NA | CASSLRRNTEAFF | TGTGCCAGCAGTTTACGGAGGAACACTGAAGCTTTCTTT
TRBJ2-1 | TRBV2 | NA | NA | CASTRRDSYNEQFF | TGTGCCAGCACCAGAAGGGACTCCTACAATGAGCAGTTCTTC
TRBJ2-1 | TRBV19 | NA | NA | CASSNLLDTDSYNEQFF | TGTGCCAGTAGTAACCTCCTGGACACGGACTCCTACAATGAGCAGTTCTTC
TRBJ2-3 | TRBV6-1 | NA | TRBD2 | CASSEEDWAATSYTDTQYF | TGTGCCAGCAGTGAAGAGGACTGGGCAGCGACTAGCTACACAGATACGCAGTATTTT
TRBJ2-4 | TRBV6-2/TRBV6-3 | NA | NA | CASSYGTNRGNIQYF | TGTGCCAGCAGTTACGGGACAAACCGGGGGAACATTCAGTACTTC
TRBJ1-1 | TRBV6-6 | NA | NA | CASSLDRENTEAFF | TGTGCCAGCAGTTTAGACCGGGAGAACACTGAAGCTTTCTTT
TRBJ2-1 | TRBV18 | NA | NA | CASFPGGSSYNEQFF | TGTGCCAGCTTCCCTGGCGGTAGCTCCTACAATGAGCAGTTCTTC
TRBJ2-7 | TRBV29-1 | NA | TRBD2 | CSVEVGLAGYEQYF | TGCAGCGTTGAAGTGGGACTAGCTGGCTACGAGCAGTACTTC
TRBJ1-6 | TRBV6-5 | NA | TRBD1 | CASSPRDRSNSPLHF | TGTGCCAGCAGCCCCCGGGACAGGAGTAATTCACCCCTCCACTTT
TRBJ1-4 | TRBV15 | NA | NA | CATSRGQTTTNEKLFF | TGTGCCACCAGCAGAGGACAGACCACGACTAATGAAAAACTGTTTTTT
TRBJ1-1 | TRBV20-1 | once | NA | CSALRQTEAFF | TGCAGTGCTCTAAGACAGACTGAAGCTTTCTTT
TRBJ2-1 | TRBV19 | NA | TRBD2 | CASNLAGASYNEQFF | TGTGCCAGTAATCTAGCGGGAGCGTCCTACAATGAGCAGTTCTTC
TRBJ1-1 | TRBV2 | NA | NA | CASSQGPTEAFF | TGTGCCAGCAGTCAGGGTCCCACTGAAGCTTTCTTT
TRBJ2-7 | TRBV20-1 | NA | NA | CSASLGYEQYF | TGCAGTGCATCGTTAGGCTACGAGCAGTACTTC
TRBJ2-7 | TRBV7-9 | once | NA | CASSLSAAGFYEQYF | TGTGCCAGCAGCTTGTCGGCGGCTGGTTTCTACGAGCAGTACTTC
TRBJ1-5 | TRBV2 | NA | TRBD1 | CASSTRDRAQPQHF | TGTGCCAGCAGTACCCGGGACAGGGCTCAGCCCCAGCATTTT
TRBJ2-7 | TRBV9 | few | NA | CASSVGRAGAEQYF | TGTGCCAGCAGCGTAGGTAGGGCGGGGGCCGAGCAGTACTTC